Following are 25 T cell receptor beta chains from one sample sequenced in a study of blood T cell repertoires in COVID-19. TCRdb keeps only in-frame clones here, not all; method: immunoSEQ multiplex PCR. This repertoire shows 200,000 to 300,000 clones, more than 70% found once; its top ten account for around 1.2%. Sequenced material: PBMCs or T cells enriched from blood (not recorded which). The receptors originated from a woman in her forties with acute COVID-19.

This chain links TRBV9 with TRBJ2-1, with 10 bases identical to TRBD2. The CDR3 extends over 18 amino acids. Trimming took 3 bases from V and 4 from J; bases not matched to a gene: 13. Germline CDR1 and CDR2: SGDLS and YYNGEE. CDR3 in amino acids: CASSANPGLALRYNEQFF. The CDR3 DNA reads TGTGCCAGCAGCGCGAACCCGGGACTAGCGCTTAGGTACAATGAGCAGTTCTTC.

V gene TRBV19 combines with J gene TRBJ2-3; D may be TRBD2 (6 bases). Between the trimmed V and J ends, which lost 10 bases and 2 bases, there was a span of 16 bases. The CDR3 has 14 amino acids. Germline V gene data show CDR1 as LNHDA and CDR2 as SQIVND (reference sequence). As DNA, the CDR3 is TGTGCCACTGGGGGGACTTCACTCACAGATACGCAGTATTTT. It translates to CATGGTSLTDTQYF.

The V gene is TRBV27, the J gene TRBJ2-1, with D possibly being TRBD1 (6 bases). The CDR3 sequence is 16 residues long. Germline CDR1 and CDR2: MNHEY and SMNVEV (reference sequence). V was clipped by 6 bases and J by 4 bases, with 19 bases between them. The CDR3 loop reads CASSPSTGDLYNEQFF. Here the CDR3 DNA reads TGTGCCAGCAGCCCGTCGACAGGTGACCTGTACAATGAGCAGTTCTTC.

V and J are TRBV5-1 and TRBJ2-5; 8 bases agree with TRBD2. The CDR3 length is 15 residues. Germline lookup yields CDR1 SGHRS and CDR2 YFSETQ. V lost 1 base and J lost 2; bases outside the gene matches: 4. The CDR3 sequence is CASSLLAGSQETQYF. CDR3 nucleotides: TGCGCCAGCAGCTTGTTAGCGGGGTCTCAAGAGACCCAGTACTTC.

The rearrangement links TRBV18 to TRBJ2-1, with 10 nucleotides matching TRBD2. Germline V gene lookup returns CDR1 KGHSH and CDR2 LQKENI. CDR3 size: 15 residues. J lost 7 bases, V lost 5 bases, and 8 bases had no gene match. The CDR3 nucleotides are TGTGCCAGCTCATCCTTAGCGGGAGGATGGAATGAGCAGTTCTTC. This sequence encodes CASSSLAGGWNEQFF.

The rearrangement links TRBV27 to TRBJ2-2; 8 nucleotides match TRBD2. This CDR3 contains 15 residues. V gave up 6 bases and J gave up 4 bases; unmatched junction bases: 7. CDR1 and CDR2 (germline): MNHEY, SMNVEV (reference sequence). CDR3 sequence: CASSHGGEGTGELFF. In DNA form, the CDR3 reads TGTGCCAGCAGCCACGGGGGGGAGGGCACCGGGGAGCTGTTTTTT.

V and J are TRBV28 and TRBJ2-7; D is possibly TRBD1 (6 bases). The CDR3 has 16 residues. With 10 bases removed from V and 2 bases from J, the gap between germline ends came to 24 bases. Germline V gene data show CDR1 as MDHEN and CDR2 as SYDVKM. The CDR3 loop reads CATEGGDRLLPYEQYF. The CDR3 nucleotides read TGTGCCACCGAAGGGGGTGACCGCTTACTACCCTACGAGCAGTACTTC.

The chain links TRBV20-1 to TRBJ1-1; tentative D call: TRBD1 (5 bases). V was cut by 3 bases and J by 6 bases, with 8 bases left in between. Germline CDR1 is DFQATT and CDR2 is SNEGSKA (reference sequence). This CDR3 has 11 residues. The CDR3 DNA follows: TGCAGTGCTAGCAGGGTAGCTGAAGCTTTCTTT. Its translation is CSASRVAEAFF.

The chain combines TRBV18 with TRBJ1-2; 11 bases line up with TRBD1. Germline values: CDR1 KGHSH, CDR2 LQKENI. J lost 8 bases, V lost 3 bases, and 11 bases had no gene match. The CDR3 runs to 16 residues. Here the CDR3 DNA reads TGTGCCAGCTCACCCCAAAGGACAGGGGGCTTGGAGGGCTACACCTTC. Translating gives CASSPQRTGGLEGYTF.

CDR3 residues: CASSFTGDGSPLHF. The CDR3 bases are TGTGCCAGCAGCTTCACAGGGGACGGATCACCCCTCCACTTT. The rearrangement joins TRBV7-9 to TRBJ1-6, with 7 nucleotides matching TRBD1. The germline V gene encodes CDR1 SEHNR and CDR2 FQNEAQ (reference sequence). The V and J ends lost 3 bases and 10 bases, in that order; junction bases with no gene match: 6. This CDR3 comprises 14 residues.

The J gene is TRBJ1-1, the V gene TRBV29-1; tentative D call: TRBD1 (6 bases). CDR1 is SQVTM, CDR2 ANQGSEA, per germline. The CDR3 is 13 amino acids. V was pared by 7 bases and J by 3 bases, with 15 bases between. CDR3 in amino acids: CSGRRGIDTEAFF. CDR3 in DNA: TGCAGCGGCCGAAGGGGGATTGACACTGAAGCTTTCTTT.

The V call is TRBV7-9, the J call TRBJ2-5; TRBD2 matches 14 bases. The CDR3 has 17 residues. Germline loops: CDR1 SEHNR, CDR2 FQNEAQ (reference sequence). Trimming removed 3 bases from V and 1 base from J; junction bases left unmatched: 4. The chain's CDR3 is CASSFGGLAGAQETQYF. As DNA, the CDR3 is TGTGCCAGCAGCTTTGGGGGACTAGCGGGAGCCCAAGAGACCCAGTACTTC.

The rearrangement joins TRBV5-6 to TRBJ1-6; D ambiguous. The CDR3 is 13 amino acids. The V end lost 2 bases, the J end lost 10 bases, and 10 bases lay between the germline ends. Germline CDR1 SGHDT, CDR2 YYEEEE. CDR3 DNA sequence: TGTGCCAGCAGCTTACGATCGGAGTCACCCCTCCACTTT. It codes for CASSLRSESPLHF.

V usage is TRBV28 and J usage is TRBJ2-6, with D hard to call. Germline V gene sequence: CDR1 MDHEN, CDR2 SYDVKM. V dropped 3 bases and J dropped 0 bases, with 9 bases sitting between them. The CDR3 has 16 residues. CDR3 DNA: TGTGCCAGCAGTTTCCTGGGCATCTCTGGGGCCAACGTCCTGACTTTC. This sequence encodes CASSFLGISGANVLTF. Combining the CDR3 with reference TRBV28 and TRBJ2-6 gives the whole variable domain DVKVTQSSRYLVKRTGEKVFLECVQDMDHENMFWYRQDPGLGLRLIYFSYDVKMKEKGDIPEGYSVSREKKERFSLILESASTNQTSMYLCASSFLGISGANVLTFGAGSRLTVL.

This clone occurred once. The V call is TRBV27, the J call TRBJ2-1; 7 nucleotides match TRBD2. This CDR3 is built from 14 residues. Losses at the gene ends were 3 bases for V and 5 bases for J; bases not matched to a gene: 4. The germline V gene encodes CDR1 MNHEY and CDR2 SMNVEV (reference sequence). In DNA, the CDR3 is TGTGCCAGCAGTTTTAGCGGGCCCCACAATGAGCAGTTCTTC. This sequence encodes CASSFSGPHNEQFF.

The V and J genes are TRBV19 and TRBJ2-1, with TRBD2 matching over 11 bases. The germline V gene has CDR1 LNHDA and CDR2 SQIVND (reference sequence). This CDR3 is 15 amino acids long. The ends lost 5 bases at V and 5 bases at J; junction bases unmatched: 5. The CDR3 coding sequence is TGTGCCAGTAGTGGGCTAGCGGGAGGCCACAATGAGCAGTTCTTC. The encoded protein is CASSGLAGGHNEQFF.

The rearrangement joins TRBV25-1 to TRBJ2-7; 7 bases align to TRBD1. V was pared by 2 bases and J by 1 base, with 5 bases of the junction left unmatched. The length of the CDR3 is 15 residues. Germline V gene sequence: CDR1 MGHDK, CDR2 SYGVNS. In DNA, the CDR3 is TGTGCCAGCAGTGAACCCGGGACAGATTCCTACGAGCAGTACTTC. This translates into CASSEPGTDSYEQYF.

This clone was seen a handful of times. The chain has TRBV18 and TRBJ1-2; TRBD1 is a possible D gene (5 bases). Per germline, CDR1 KGHSH and CDR2 LQKENI. The CDR3 runs 13 residues. Trimming pared 2 bases from V and 8 bases from J, leaving 12 bases between. The CDR3 bases are TGTGCCAGCTCACCAAAGGGGTTAGGAGGCTACACCTTC. Amino acids: CASSPKGLGGYTF. Looking up the rest from reference TRBV18 and TRBJ1-2 gives the full variable domain: NAGVMQNPRHLVRRRGQEARLRCSPMKGHSHVYWYRQLPEEGLKFMVYLQKENIIDESGMPKERFSAEFPKEGPSILRIQQVVRGDSAAYFCASSPKGLGGYTFGSGTRLTVV.

The rearrangement uses TRBV6-5 and TRBJ1-5; tentative D call: TRBD1 (5 bases). V was clipped by 0 bases and J by 5 bases, with 11 bases between them. The CDR3 runs to 15 residues. Germline V gene data show CDR1 as MNHEY and CDR2 as SVGAGI. The CDR3 reads CASSYSMGRDQPQHF. DNA of the CDR3: TGTGCCAGCAGTTACTCGATGGGGCGAGATCAGCCCCAGCATTTT.

This rearrangement joins TRBV5-1 to TRBJ1-2, with D unresolved. V lost 0 bases, J lost 4 bases, and 10 bases lay in between. CDR1 is SGHRS, CDR2 YFSETQ, per germline. This CDR3 spans 14 amino acids. The CDR3 region is CASSLASSIYGYTF. CDR3 nucleotide sequence: TGCGCCAGCAGCTTGGCCAGTTCGATCTATGGCTACACCTTC.

The CDR3 region has the DNA TGTGCCAGCAGCGCGACTAGCGGGAGGGCAGATACGCAGTATTTT. This codes for CASSATSGRADTQYF. This chain joins TRBV6-5 and TRBJ2-3, with 14 bases matching TRBD2. The CDR3 is 15 residues long. Trimming removed 6 bases from V and 4 bases from J; junction bases left unmatched: 3. CDR1 and CDR2 from the germline V gene are MNHEY and SVGAGI.

The chain carries TRBV19 and TRBJ1-2, with D hard to call. Germline values: CDR1 LNHDA, CDR2 SQIVND (reference sequence). Trimming took 0 bases from V and 3 from J, leaving 11 bases between them. This CDR3 is 15 amino acids long. CDR3 bases: TGTGCCAGTAGTATAGACTTTACCGCGGACTATGGCTACACCTTC. Protein product: CASSIDFTADYGYTF.

The J gene is TRBJ2-5, the V gene TRBV7-2, with a possible D match to TRBD2 (5 bases). The CDR3 is 15 amino acids. Looked up from germline, CDR1 is SGHTA and CDR2 is FQGNSA. V was pared by 3 bases and J by 5 bases, with 16 bases between. For the CDR3, the DNA is TGTGCCAGCAGCTTTCAAGGGAGTCTCAGGGAGACCCAGTACTTC. Its translation: CASSFQGSLRETQYF. The whole variable domain, remainder taken from reference TRBV7-2 and TRBJ2-5, is GAGVSQSPSNKVTEKGKDVELRCDPISGHTALYWYRQSLGQGLEFLIYFQGNSAPDKSGLPSDRFSAERTGGSVSTLTIQRTQQEDSAVYLCASSFQGSLRETQYFGPGTRLLVL.

The chain employs TRBV9 and TRBJ2-3; perhaps TRBD1 as D (6 bases). The CDR3 is made up of 16 amino acids. The V gene lost 6 bases and the J gene lost 4 bases, with 21 bases spanning the gap. The germline CDR1 and CDR2 sequences are SGDLS and YYNGEE. CDR3 sequence: CASTIGGSRTPDTQYF. In DNA form, the CDR3 reads TGTGCCAGCACCATAGGGGGTTCGCGAACCCCAGATACGCAGTATTTT. Looking up the rest from reference TRBV9 and TRBJ2-3 gives the full variable domain: DSGVTQTPKHLITATGQRVTLRCSPRSGDLSVYWYQQSLDQGLQFLIQYYNGEERAKGNILERFSAQQFPDLHSELNLSSLELGDSALYFCASTIGGSRTPDTQYFGPGTRLTVL.

The chain is built from TRBV7-9 and TRBJ1-2; D ambiguous. The germline V gene encodes CDR1 SEHNR and CDR2 FQNEAQ (reference sequence). The V gene lost 4 bases and the J gene lost 8 bases, with 14 bases spanning the gap. The CDR3 sequence is 13 residues long. CDR3 sequence reads: CASSSTTTRGYTF. The CDR3 DNA is TGTGCCAGCAGCTCAACGACTACCCGGGGCTACACCTTC.